Presented here are 30 T cell receptor beta chains from one specimen sequenced in a study of blood T cell repertoires in COVID-19. Produced via immunoSEQ multiplex PCR; TCRdb's table is partial and in-frame only. The data show more than 140,000 clones, about 79% seen once. Sequenced material: peripheral blood. The source of these receptors is a woman aged 45-60 years in a cohort sampled during active or convalescent COVID-19.

The chain couples TRBV19 to TRBJ2-5; 8 bases match TRBD2. This CDR3 comprises 17 residues. Germline V gives CDR1 LNHDA, CDR2 SQIVND (reference sequence). V trimming: 0 bases; J trimming: 1 base; junction bases outside the gene matches: 7. CDR3 coding DNA: TGTGCCAGTAGTATAGATCCACCGGGGGGGGGCCAAGAGACCCAGTACTTC. Its translation: CASSIDPPGGGQETQYF.

This clone was counted once. The chain links TRBV6-2 or TRBV6-3 to TRBJ2-3, with 7 bases that match TRBD2. The CDR3 has 14 residues. Germline V gene data show CDR1 as MNHEY and CDR2 as SVGEGT. With V trimmed by 7 bases and J by 13 bases, 17 bases remained unmatched. The CDR3 protein is CASNPWGSKGGEYF. CDR3 bases: TGTGCCAGCAACCCCTGGGGGAGCAAGGGAGGGGAGTATTTT.

The chain carries TRBV10-1 and TRBJ2-3, with D maybe TRBD1 (6 bases). Trimming stripped 4 bases from V and 7 bases from J, with 15 bases between. The CDR3 runs to 14 residues. CDR1 and CDR2 from the germline V gene are WNHNN and SYGVQD (reference sequence). The CDR3 DNA follows: TGCGCCAGCAGTGGAGGGACACCGGAACATACGCAGTATTTT. This codes for CASSGGTPEHTQYF.

The rearrangement joins TRBV11-2 to TRBJ1-3; D is unclear. The CDR3 sequence is 16 residues long. Germline V gene lookup returns CDR1 SGHAT and CDR2 FQNNGV. V was cut by 3 bases and J by 0 bases, with 12 bases left in between. The CDR3 DNA sequence: TGTGCCAGCAGCTTTGTCAGGCAAAGCTCTGGAAACACCATATATTTT. Protein product: CASSFVRQSSGNTIYF.

J is TRBJ2-2 and V is TRBV5-1, with TRBD1 matching 8 bases. Losses at the gene ends were 4 bases for V and 0 bases for J; bases not matched to a gene: 8. The germline CDR1 and CDR2 sequences are SGHRS and YFSETQ. CDR3 length equals 17 residues. The CDR3 loop is CASSTIRGPPNTGELFF. The CDR3, as DNA: TGCGCCAGCAGCACAATCAGGGGGCCCCCGAACACCGGGGAGCTGTTTTTT. Combining the CDR3 with reference TRBV5-1 and TRBJ2-2 gives the whole variable domain KAGVTQTPRYLIKTRGQQVTLSCSPISGHRSVSWYQQTPGQGLQFLFEYFSETQRNKGNFPGRFSGRQFSNSRSEMNVSTLELGDSALYLCASSTIRGPPNTGELFFGEGSRLTVL.

This chain connects TRBV3-1 (or the pseudogene TRBV3-2) to TRBJ1-2; no clear D gene. Trimming pared 4 bases from V and 5 bases from J, leaving 14 bases between. The CDR3 is 14 residues long. Germline V CDR1 and CDR2: LGHDT, YNNKEL (reference sequence). DNA of the CDR3: TGTGCCAGCAGCCGGTCTTCCCTGGCTTATGGCTACACCTTC. It encodes CASSRSSLAYGYTF.

The count of this clone is one. V and J are TRBV19 and TRBJ1-2; 7 nucleotides line up with TRBD1. CDR1 is LNHDA and CDR2 is SQIVND in the germline V gene (reference sequence). J lost 3 bases, V lost 6 bases, and 4 bases had no gene match. This CDR3 comprises 13 residues. The DNA for the CDR3 is TGTGCCAGTAGGATCGACAGGGACTATGGCTACACCTTC. Protein sequence: CASRIDRDYGYTF.

This rearrangement joins TRBV7-9 to TRBJ1-4; D call uncertain. Between the trimmed V and J ends, which lost 10 bases and 0 bases, there was a span of 15 bases. Per the germline V gene, CDR1 is SEHNR and CDR2 is FQNEAQ (reference sequence). The CDR3 has 15 amino acids. In DNA form, the CDR3 reads TGTGCCATAACTGGGCAGACGGCAACTAATGAAAAACTGTTTTTT. Translating it yields CAITGQTATNEKLFF. Drawing the rest from reference TRBV7-9 and TRBJ1-4, the complete variable domain is DTGVSQNPRHKITKRGQNVTFRCDPISEHNRLYWYRQTLGQGPEFLTYFQNEAQLEKSRLLSDRFSAERPKGSFSTLEIQRTEQGDSAMYLCAITGQTATNEKLFFGSGTQLSVL.

The chain is built from TRBV3-1 (or the pseudogene TRBV3-2) and TRBJ1-2; D perhaps matches TRBD1 (6 bases). This CDR3 comprises 18 residues. Trimming left V 4 bases short and J 0 bases short, with 21 bases between. Germline loops: CDR1 LGHDT, CDR2 YNNKEL (reference sequence). The CDR3 loop reads CASSLTRQALPSNYGYTF. The CDR3 nucleotides are TGTGCCAGCAGCCTAACGAGACAGGCATTGCCCTCTAACTATGGCTACACCTTC.

The genes are TRBV18 and TRBJ1-5; 11 nucleotides align to TRBD1. CDR1 KGHSH and CDR2 LQKENI come from the germline V gene. The CDR3 runs to 16 residues. V lost 3 bases to trimming and J lost 4 bases; unmatched junction nucleotides: 5. In DNA form, the CDR3 reads TGTGCCAGCTCACCCACGGGACAGGGGGGAAATCAGCCCCAGCATTTT. Residues: CASSPTGQGGNQPQHF.

V and J are TRBV9 and TRBJ1-2; no reliable D call. This CDR3 has 14 amino acids. The germline V and J ends were trimmed by 0 bases and 4 bases, with 10 bases remaining between them. Germline CDR1 reads SGDLS; CDR2 reads YYNGEE. In DNA, the CDR3 is TGTGCCAGCAGCGTAGGGGGTAGCGCCTATGGCTACACCTTC. Amino acids: CASSVGGSAYGYTF.

The rearrangement joins TRBV21-1 to TRBJ2-2; the DNA was not used to check the table's D call, TRBD1. TRBV21-1 is recorded as a pseudogene. The CDR3 covers 15 residues. The CDR3 DNA is TGTGCCAGCATATCCGGGACAGAGAACACCGGGGAGCTGTTTTTT. The encoded protein is CASISGTENTGELFF.

This clone occurred a few times. This sequence joins TRBV5-4 and TRBJ1-1; D gene unclear. Between the trimmed V and J ends, which lost 3 bases and 7 bases, there was a span of 10 bases. CDR1 SGHNT and CDR2 YYREEE come from the germline V gene (reference sequence). The CDR3 loop spans 12 amino acids. The CDR3 DNA follows: TGTGCCAGCAGCTCGGGGTACGGTGAAGCTTTCTTT. It codes for CASSSGYGEAFF.

V is TRBV6-5 and J is TRBJ2-7, with no clear D. This CDR3 comprises 15 residues. Deletions cut 2 bases from V and 0 bases from J, with 11 bases between. Germline CDR1 is MNHEY and CDR2 is SVGAGI. CDR3 DNA: TGTGCCAGCAGTTACCCGCGGCACCTCTCCTACGAGCAGTACTTC. It yields the protein CASSYPRHLSYEQYF.

The chain recombines TRBV5-1 with TRBJ1-6, with 10 bases fitting TRBD1. Germline V gene sequence: CDR1 SGHRS, CDR2 YFSETQ. V shed 4 bases, J shed 9 bases, and the junction held 4 bases outside the gene matches. The CDR3 loop spans 14 amino acids. The CDR3 bases are TGCGCCAGCAGCCCCGGACAGGGGGGTTCACCCCTCCACTTT. As protein: CASSPGQGGSPLHF.

The CDR3 here is CASSYGGTRGDTQYF. CDR3 nucleotide sequence: TGCGCCAGCAGCTACGGCGGGACTAGGGGTGATACGCAGTATTTT. The rearrangement links TRBV5-1 to TRBJ2-3; 8 bases match TRBD2. The CDR3 has 15 residues. CDR1 and CDR2 from the germline V gene are SGHRS and YFSETQ. V shed 3 bases, J shed 6 bases, and the junction held 9 bases outside the gene matches.

V and J are TRBV16 and TRBJ1-1, with a tentative D call TRBD1 (5 bases). This CDR3 spans 17 amino acids. V dropped 1 base and J dropped 1 base, with 16 bases sitting between them. Germline CDR1 KGHSY, CDR2 FQNENV. The CDR3 is CASSQYSGIIENTEAFF. The CDR3 DNA sequence: TGTGCCAGCAGCCAATATTCAGGGATTATCGAGAACACTGAAGCTTTCTTT.

CDR3 protein: CASSFQGGQPQHF. CDR3 bases: TGTGCCAGCAGCTTCCAGGGGGGTCAGCCCCAGCATTTT. This chain uses TRBV11-2 with TRBJ1-5, with 7 bases fitting TRBD1. Germline trimming cut 3 bases from V and 6 bases from J; bases unmatched to any gene: 2. The CDR3 consists of 13 residues. Germline CDR1 reads SGHAT; CDR2 reads FQNNGV.

In the case of this clone: Different DNA sequences within this sample yield the same CDR3. The chain has TRBV7-3 and TRBJ1-1, with D perhaps matching TRBD1 (5 bases). Germline V lookup: CDR1 SGHTA, CDR2 FQGTGA. V was trimmed by 5 bases and J by 1 base, leaving 8 bases between them. CDR3 length equals 13 residues. CDR3 loop: CASSRQQNTEAFF. CDR3 bases: TGTGCCAGCAGCAGACAGCAGAACACTGAAGCTTTCTTT.

The chain uses TRBV5-1 and TRBJ1-1; tentatively, D is TRBD1 (6 bases). The V end lost 0 bases, the J end lost 4 bases, and 7 bases lay between the germline ends. CDR1 is SGHRS and CDR2 is YFSETQ in the germline V gene. This CDR3 contains 13 residues. This chain's CDR3 is CASSLEGGTEAFF. Here the CDR3 DNA reads TGCGCCAGCAGCTTGGAAGGGGGCACTGAAGCTTTCTTT.

This clone has only one observation. This chain links TRBV2 with TRBJ1-1; 8 bases line up with TRBD1. Trimming took 6 bases from V and 1 from J; bases not matched to a gene: 7. Germline CDR1 is SNHLY and CDR2 is FYNNEI. The CDR3 contains 15 residues. CDR3 sequence (DNA): TGTGCCAGCAGGGGACGACAGGGGTCGAACACTGAAGCTTTCTTT. This codes for CASRGRQGSNTEAFF.

This chain uses TRBV7-9 with TRBJ2-1; D may be TRBD1 (5 bases). V was cut by 5 bases and J by 2 bases, with 13 bases left in between. Germline lookup yields CDR1 SEHNR and CDR2 FQNEAQ (reference sequence). CDR3 size: 15 residues. CDR3 sequence: CASSRPQAAYNEQFF. CDR3 sequence (DNA): TGTGCCAGCAGCCGACCACAGGCAGCCTACAATGAGCAGTTCTTC.

As to this clone: The DNA is omitted, as the CDR3 cannot be located on it reliably, and the CDR3 follows TCRdb's listing. The V call is TRBV3-1 (or the pseudogene TRBV3-2), the J call TRBJ1-5; TRBD1 is the table's D call and was not checked against the DNA. The CDR3 is made up of 16 amino acids, end residues included. CDR1 is LGHDT, CDR2 YNNKEL, per germline (reference sequence). Here the CDR3 reads CASSQDSGQGHQPQHF.

V is TRBV27 and J is TRBJ1-5; D might be TRBD1 (5 bases). Germline CDR1 reads MNHEY; CDR2 reads SMNVEV (reference sequence). The CDR3 runs 16 residues. V was clipped by 0 bases and J by 3 bases, with 12 bases between them. The CDR3 is CASSLSAGWSNQPQHF. CDR3 bases: TGTGCCAGCAGTTTATCTGCAGGGTGGTCCAATCAGCCCCAGCATTTT.

The rearrangement links TRBV7-8 to TRBJ2-5; the match to TRBD2 covers 10 bases. CDR3 length: 16 amino acids. The V segment lost 2 bases and the J segment 5 bases; nucleotides outside the gene matches: 8. Germline V lookup: CDR1 SGHVS, CDR2 FQNEAQ. The CDR3 is CASSLMSGGAWETQYF. For the CDR3, the DNA is TGTGCCAGCAGCTTAATGAGCGGGGGGGCCTGGGAGACCCAGTACTTC.

Only a few counts were recorded for this clone. J is TRBJ2-1 and V is TRBV7-3, with 9 bases matching TRBD2. The V segment lost 3 bases and the J segment 6 bases; nucleotides outside the gene matches: 3. The CDR3 totals 14 residues. Germline CDR1 SGHTA, CDR2 FQGTGA. The CDR3 reads CASSFGSGGNEQFF. DNA of the CDR3: TGTGCCAGCAGCTTTGGTAGCGGGGGCAATGAGCAGTTCTTC.

The V gene is TRBV6-4, the J gene TRBJ2-3; 9 bases fit TRBD2. Germline trimming cut 2 bases from V and 3 bases from J; bases unmatched to any gene: 6. CDR3 size: 16 residues. Per germline, CDR1 MRHNA and CDR2 SNTAGT. The CDR3 reads CASSDLAGFGTDTQYF. In DNA, the CDR3 is TGTGCCAGCAGTGACCTAGCGGGGTTTGGGACAGATACGCAGTATTTT.

The chain combines TRBV24-1 with TRBJ1-3; the D gene is possibly TRBD1 (5 bases). V was pared by 0 bases and J by 1 base, with 12 bases between. The germline gives CDR1 KGHDR, CDR2 SFDVKD. The CDR3 is made up of 17 amino acids. DNA of the CDR3: TGTGCCACCAGTGATTTGGTTCTGGGGGGATCTGGAAACACCATATATTTT. Its protein is CATSDLVLGGSGNTIYF.

This chain connects TRBV12-3 or TRBV12-4 to TRBJ1-2; D possibly corresponds to TRBD1 (6 bases). The CDR3 totals 13 residues. V dropped 5 bases and J dropped 4 bases, with 11 bases sitting between them. Here the CDR3 DNA reads TGTGCCAGCAGTACGGACAGCCTCTATGGCTACACCTTC. The encoded protein is CASSTDSLYGYTF.

This clone was observed a handful of times. The CDR3 loop reads CASSSFGSYEQYF. The CDR3 bases are TGCGCCAGCAGCTCATTCGGGAGCTACGAGCAGTACTTC. This chain joins TRBV4-1 and TRBJ2-7; TRBD2 might be the D (6 bases). The V gene lost 5 bases and the J gene lost 3 bases, with 11 bases spanning the gap. The CDR3 has 13 residues. CDR1 and CDR2 (germline): MGHRA, YSYEKL.